The subject of this entry is one T cell receptor beta chain. Its antigen remains unidentified. The sample comes from a study of shared clonotypes between healthy human individuals. General study findings and limits: Only blood samples were collected, and tissue repertoires likely differ. Estimated richness values were generally larger in naive subsets than in memory subsets. Among donors, the sharing of clonotypes was expected to be influenced by sequencing depth.

Repertoires were generated with immunoSEQ multiplex PCR, while TCRdb's copy carries only in-frame clones and drops some. The sample carries roughly 2,500,000 clones, more than 85% recorded once. Partitioning of CD4+ cells yielded a CD45RA+ naive subset and a CD45RA-negative memory subset. The CDR3 is 15 amino acids. Germline CDR1 MNHNS, CDR2 SASEGT. V gave up 7 bases and J gave up 0 bases, with 16 bases separating them. This sequence was found in a man aged 18 to 29 in good health. Some clones in this sample may be carry-over from other donors' samples. V gene TRBV6-1 combines with J gene TRBJ2-7, with D maybe TRBD1 (6 bases). What was sequenced was naive CD4+ T cells from PBMCs. As for subset: CD45RA+ positively selected. The CDR3 sequence: CASIRQGIGSYEQYF. For the CDR3, the DNA is TGTGCCAGCATTCGCCAGGGGATCGGCTCCTACGAGCAGTACTTC.